The next 17 T cell receptor beta chains were all read from a single sample in a study of blood T cell repertoires in COVID-19 (dated by TCRdb to the early 2020s). Library construction relied on the immunoSEQ multiplex PCR assay. Not all clones reach the TCRdb copy of this immuneACCESS table, which keeps in-frame sequences only. Checked studies attribute under half of the gap to unresolved V genes and leave the rest unexplained. The sample yields 100,000 to 150,000 clones; roughly 87% were counted once. Clones ranked in the top ten supply about 7% of the sample. The sequenced material came from peripheral blood. These receptors all stem from a man at least 80 years old with active or convalescent COVID-19.

This clone has only one observation. The gene calls are TRBV5-4 and TRBJ2-7; perhaps TRBD1 as D (5 bases). V was trimmed by 1 base and J by 7 bases, leaving 12 bases between them. This CDR3 contains 13 residues. In germline, CDR1 is SGHNT, CDR2 YYREEE (reference sequence). This CDR3 is CASSLNRKGEQYF. In DNA form, the CDR3 reads TGTGCCAGCAGCTTGAACAGGAAAGGGGAGCAGTACTTC.

Points on this clone: This may come from a read error, since a much larger clone is one base off. The same CDR3 can be traced to other DNA sequences in this sample. This rearrangement joins TRBV5-1 to TRBJ1-1; no definite D call. Germline CDR1 reads SGHRS; CDR2 reads YFSETQ. CDR3 size: 15 residues. The CDR3 is CASSLNSGRNTEAFF. CDR3 sequence (DNA): TGCGCCAGTAGCTTGAACTCGGGGAGGAACACTGAAGCTTTCTTT.

J is TRBJ1-1 and V is TRBV2; 10 positions match TRBD1. The V gene's germline CDR1 is SNHLY and CDR2 FYNNEI. Unmatched junction bases numbered 9, after V lost 5 bases and J lost 3 bases. The CDR3 runs to 16 residues. In DNA, the CDR3 is TGTGCCAGCAGTTATGACAGGGGGCGCATCGACACTGAAGCTTTCTTT. As protein: CASSYDRGRIDTEAFF.

The chain uses TRBV24-1 and TRBJ2-3, with 10 bases fitting TRBD1. The V gene end was trimmed by 4 bases and the J gene end by 4 bases; junction bases not matched to a gene: 7. The germline CDR1 and CDR2 sequences are KGHDR and SFDVKD. The CDR3 sequence is 16 residues long. The CDR3 here is CATSDSTGGLPDTQYF. CDR3 DNA sequence: TGTGCCACCAGTGACTCGACAGGGGGCTTACCAGATACGCAGTATTTT.

CDR3 bases: TGTGCCAGCAGTTCTCACCGTGGGACAGGGGGTGAAAAACTGTTTTTT. This gives the protein CASSSHRGTGGEKLFF. This rearrangement joins TRBV27 to TRBJ1-4; 11 nucleotides match TRBD1. This CDR3 is 16 amino acids long. Germline V gene lookup returns CDR1 MNHEY and CDR2 SMNVEV (reference sequence). With V trimmed by 4 bases and J by 7 bases, 8 bases remained unmatched. Looking up the rest from reference TRBV27 and TRBJ1-4 gives the full variable domain: EAQVTQNPRYLITVTGKKLTVTCSQNMNHEYMSWYRQDPGLGLRQIYYSMNVEVTDKGDVPEGYKVSRKEKRNFPLILESPSPNQTSLYFCASSSHRGTGGEKLFFGSGTQLSVL.

This clone was seen only a few times. The chain couples TRBV3-1 (or the pseudogene TRBV3-2) to TRBJ2-1; 11 positions agree with TRBD2. CDR1 and CDR2 from the germline V gene are LGHDT and YNNKEL (reference sequence). The CDR3 has 16 residues. Trimming at V came to 4 bases and at J to 3 bases, leaving 5 bases not matched to a gene. In DNA, the CDR3 is TGTGCCAGCAGCCCGGCTAGCGGGGGGAACTACAATGAGCAGTTCTTC. Translation gives CASSPASGGNYNEQFF.

The CDR3 nucleotides are TGTGCCAGCAGCGCTAGAACCGGGACAGGGGACTATGGCTACACCTTC. Its protein product is CASSARTGTGDYGYTF. The chain combines TRBV9 with TRBJ1-2; 10 positions agree with TRBD1. Germline CDR1 reads SGDLS; CDR2 reads YYNGEE. The CDR3 is made up of 16 amino acids. V gave up 3 bases and J gave up 3 bases; unmatched junction bases: 8.

V is TRBV18 and J is TRBJ2-1, with 8 bases lining up with TRBD2. The V segment lost 0 bases and the J segment 8 bases; nucleotides outside the gene matches: 6. Germline assignment: CDR1 KGHSH and CDR2 LQKENI. The CDR3 covers 15 residues. The CDR3 spells CASSPPSGSKDEQFF. In DNA, the CDR3 is TGTGCCAGCTCACCACCCAGCGGGAGTAAGGATGAGCAGTTCTTC.

The count of this clone is one. The chain has TRBV24-1 and TRBJ1-5, with a weak D call TRBD1 (5 bases). Between the trimmed V and J ends, which lost 6 bases and 0 bases, there was a span of 11 bases. This CDR3 has 15 amino acids. CDR1 is KGHDR and CDR2 is SFDVKD in the germline V gene. This CDR3 reads CATSSGGGSNQPQHF. For the CDR3, the DNA is TGTGCCACCAGTTCTGGGGGGGGTAGCAATCAGCCCCAGCATTTT.

The genes are TRBV7-2 and TRBJ2-3, with 14 bases lining up with TRBD2. Germline loops: CDR1 SGHTA, CDR2 FQGNSA. V lost 4 bases, J lost 10 bases, and 16 bases stayed unmatched. The CDR3 length is 18 residues. CDR3 nucleotide sequence: TGTGCCAGCAGCTCGGGACTAGCGGGAGAACTCCTTCCTTTAGCGCAGTATTTT. It yields the protein CASSSGLAGELLPLAQYF.

The chain uses TRBV6-5 and TRBJ1-1; D perhaps matches TRBD1 (5 bases). The CDR3 is 15 amino acids. V dropped 0 bases and J dropped 5 bases, with 13 bases sitting between them. Germline V gene sequence: CDR1 MNHEY, CDR2 SVGAGI. The CDR3 nucleotides are TGTGCCAGCAGTTACTCGATCCCAGGGCGGACTGAAGCTTTCTTT. Protein: CASSYSIPGRTEAFF.

This clone was picked up one time. J is TRBJ1-1 and V is TRBV11-2, with D possibly being TRBD1 (5 bases). This CDR3 is built from 13 residues. V was shortened by 5 bases and J by 1 base, with 8 bases between the two germline ends. Germline V lookup: CDR1 SGHAT, CDR2 FQNNGV. The CDR3 loop reads CASSAGPNTEAFF. The CDR3 region has the DNA TGTGCCAGCAGCGCAGGGCCGAACACTGAAGCTTTCTTT.

About this clone: One base away lies a much larger clone, so this may be a sequencing read error. CDR3 residues: CANYSGGWSGELFF. CDR3 DNA: TGTGCCAATTATAGCGGGGGGTGGTCCGGGGAGCTGTTTTTT. The chain has TRBV19 and TRBJ2-2, with 10 bases lining up with TRBD2. Germline V gives CDR1 LNHDA, CDR2 SQIVND (reference sequence). This CDR3 region has 14 residues. V was pared by 10 bases and J by 6 bases, with 8 bases of the junction left unmatched.

The chain recombines TRBV7-3 with TRBJ2-3; D ambiguous. CDR1 and CDR2 (germline): SGHTA, FQGTGA. Trimming stripped 5 bases from V and 5 bases from J, with 14 bases between. The CDR3 extends over 14 amino acids. The CDR3 nucleotides are TGTGCCAGCAGCACTCAGCCTTCGGGAGATACGCAGTATTTT. This translates into CASSTQPSGDTQYF.

This chain joins TRBV6-5 and TRBJ2-1; D is unresolved. The V and J ends lost 1 base and 3 bases respectively, with 7 bases between them. Germline V gene data show CDR1 as MNHEY and CDR2 as SVGAGI. The CDR3 runs to 14 residues. The CDR3 reads CASSYYSGYNEQFF. DNA of the CDR3: TGTGCCAGCAGTTACTATTCAGGCTACAATGAGCAGTTCTTC.

The rearrangement joins TRBV6-1 to TRBJ1-2; 7 bases align to TRBD1. With 3 bases clipped from V and 4 bases from J, the junction kept 2 bases outside the gene matches. Germline-derived CDR1 and CDR2 are MNHNS and SASEGT. The CDR3 totals 13 residues. The CDR3 loop reads CASSETGSYGYTF. As DNA, the CDR3 is TGTGCCAGCAGTGAGACAGGGAGCTATGGCTACACCTTC.

The genes are TRBV18 and TRBJ1-1; D not resolved. This CDR3 is 14 amino acids long. Trimming left V 3 bases short and J 2 bases short, with 10 bases between. The germline V gene has CDR1 KGHSH and CDR2 LQKENI. The CDR3 here is CASSPVRANTEAFF. As DNA, the CDR3 is TGTGCCAGCTCACCGGTCCGAGCAAACACTGAAGCTTTCTTT.